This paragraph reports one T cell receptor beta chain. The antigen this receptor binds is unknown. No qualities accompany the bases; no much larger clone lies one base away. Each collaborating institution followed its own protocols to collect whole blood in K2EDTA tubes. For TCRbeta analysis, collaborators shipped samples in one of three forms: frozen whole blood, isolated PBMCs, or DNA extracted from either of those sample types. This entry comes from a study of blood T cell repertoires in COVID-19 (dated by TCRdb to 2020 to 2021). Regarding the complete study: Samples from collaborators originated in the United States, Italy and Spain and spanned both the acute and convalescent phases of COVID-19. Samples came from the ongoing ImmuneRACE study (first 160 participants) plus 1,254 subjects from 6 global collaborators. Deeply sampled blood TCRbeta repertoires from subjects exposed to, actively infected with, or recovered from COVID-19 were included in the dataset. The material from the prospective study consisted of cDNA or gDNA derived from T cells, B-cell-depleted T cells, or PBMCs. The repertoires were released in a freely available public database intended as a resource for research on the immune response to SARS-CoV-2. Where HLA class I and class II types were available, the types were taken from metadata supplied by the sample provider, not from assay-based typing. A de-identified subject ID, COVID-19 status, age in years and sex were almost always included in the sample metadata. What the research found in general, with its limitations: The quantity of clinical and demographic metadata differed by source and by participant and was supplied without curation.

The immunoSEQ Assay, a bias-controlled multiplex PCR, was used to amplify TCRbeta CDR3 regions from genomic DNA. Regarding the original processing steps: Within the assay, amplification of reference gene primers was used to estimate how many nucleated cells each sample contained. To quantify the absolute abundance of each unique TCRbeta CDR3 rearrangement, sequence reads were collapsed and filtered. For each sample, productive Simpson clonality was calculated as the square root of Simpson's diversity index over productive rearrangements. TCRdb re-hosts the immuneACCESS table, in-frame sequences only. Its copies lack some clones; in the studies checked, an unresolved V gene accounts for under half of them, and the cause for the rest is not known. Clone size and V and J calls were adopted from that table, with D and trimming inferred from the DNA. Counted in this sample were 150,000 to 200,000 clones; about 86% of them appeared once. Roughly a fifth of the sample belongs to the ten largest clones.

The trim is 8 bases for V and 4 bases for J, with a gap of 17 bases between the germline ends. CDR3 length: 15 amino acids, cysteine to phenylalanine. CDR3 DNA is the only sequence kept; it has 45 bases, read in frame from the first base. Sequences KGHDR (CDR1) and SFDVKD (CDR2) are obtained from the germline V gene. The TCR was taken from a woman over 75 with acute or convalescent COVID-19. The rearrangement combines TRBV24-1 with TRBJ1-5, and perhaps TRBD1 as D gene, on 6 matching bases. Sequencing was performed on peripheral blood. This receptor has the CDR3 CATKKRGAPNQPQHF. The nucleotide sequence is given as TGTGCCACCAAAAAGCGGGGGGCCCCTAATCAGCCCCAGCATTTT.